This T cell receptor (beta chain) was identified during a study of blood T cells in healthy people across ages. The study's findings and limits: Donors of long life had a larger count of naive CD4+ cells and greater diversity than aged donors. With donor CMV status unknown, expanded clonotype changes were possibly confounded.

PBMCs numbering at least 6 million were isolated per sample. Points on this clonotype: Its antigen is not known.

The second PCR ran about 6 to 11 cycles with a sample-barcoded 5' primer and J-beta primers. TCRdb itself ran the 5' RACE reads through MiXCR, one entry per CDR3 protein. In the table there are about 1,500,000 distinct CDR3 sequences, 40% to 50% of which are singletons. The CDR3 is 10 amino acids. Trimming removed 8 bases from V and 6 bases from J, with 4 bases in between. Germline V gene data show CDR1 as MNHNS and CDR2 as SASEGT. This TCR was sampled from a woman younger than 30 in good health. V is TRBV6-1 and J is TRBJ1-4; the D is unclear. Sequenced sample: blood. The CDR3 DNA reads as TGTGCCAGCCAGGATGAAAAACTGTTTTTT. It specifies CASQDEKLFF.